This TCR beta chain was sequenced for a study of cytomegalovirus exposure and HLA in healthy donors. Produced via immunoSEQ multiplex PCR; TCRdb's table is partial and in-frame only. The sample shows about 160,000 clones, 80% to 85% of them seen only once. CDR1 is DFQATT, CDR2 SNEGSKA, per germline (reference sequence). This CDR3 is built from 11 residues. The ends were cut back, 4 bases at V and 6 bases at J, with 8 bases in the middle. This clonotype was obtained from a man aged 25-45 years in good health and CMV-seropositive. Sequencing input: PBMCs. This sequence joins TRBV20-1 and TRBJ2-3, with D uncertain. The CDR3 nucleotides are TGCAGTGCTATCTGGGCGGATACGCAGTATTTT. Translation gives CSAIWADTQYF.